The 16 T cell receptor beta chains listed next were all sequenced from one sample in a study of blood T cell repertoires in COVID-19. This table comes from immunoSEQ multiplex PCR, and its TCRdb copy is limited to in-frame clones, with some not included. This sample has 200,000 to 300,000 clones, with around 86% found just once. Material: PBMCs or T cells enriched from blood (not recorded which). The receptors derive from a middle-aged woman with acute COVID-19.

The V call is TRBV9, the J call TRBJ1-2; 10 bases are a match to TRBD1. This CDR3 is 15 amino acids long. V shed 3 bases and J 9 bases; nucleotides not matched to a gene: 11. Germline V lookup: CDR1 SGDLS, CDR2 YYNGEE. The CDR3 DNA follows: TGTGCCAGCAGCGGCCGGGACAGGGGTACTTCGCGCTACACCTTC. Its translation is CASSGRDRGTSRYTF. The variable domain in full, completed from reference TRBV9 and TRBJ1-2, reads DSGVTQTPKHLITATGQRVTLRCSPRSGDLSVYWYQQSLDQGLQFLIQYYNGEERAKGNILERFSAQQFPDLHSELNLSSLELGDSALYFCASSGRDRGTSRYTFGSGTRLTVV.

This clone was recorded a few times. The rearrangement links TRBV9 to TRBJ2-5; 9 positions match TRBD2. The CDR3 is 16 residues long. CDR1 SGDLS and CDR2 YYNGEE come from the germline V gene. Losses at the gene ends were 4 bases for V and 3 bases for J; bases not matched to a gene: 10. CDR3 residues: CASSSQILAGEETQYF. The CDR3 DNA sequence: TGTGCCAGCAGCTCCCAGATTTTAGCGGGAGAAGAGACCCAGTACTTC.

This clone was seen a single time. This sequence joins TRBV14 and TRBJ2-2; TRBD2 matches 11 bases. V was pared by 4 bases and J by 8 bases, with 6 bases of the junction left unmatched. The CDR3 has 15 amino acids. The V gene's germline CDR1 is SGHDN and CDR2 FVKESK. The CDR3 DNA reads TGTGCCAGCAGCCCCAGACTAGCGGGGCTTGGGGAGCTGTTTTTT. Translation gives CASSPRLAGLGELFF. The full variable domain, its missing parts supplied by reference TRBV14 and TRBJ2-2, is EAGVTQFPSHSVIEKGQTVTLRCDPISGHDNLYWYRRVMGKEIKFLLHFVKESKQDESGMPNNRFLAERTGGTYSTLKVQPAELEDSGVYFCASSPRLAGLGELFFGEGSRLTVL.

The genes are TRBV9 and TRBJ2-5; a weak D match, TRBD1 (5 bases). Trimming cost V 0 bases and J 2 bases, with 11 bases left between them. The CDR3 has 15 residues. Germline lookup yields CDR1 SGDLS and CDR2 YYNGEE. CDR3 amino acids: CASSVAAGLQETQYF. The CDR3 bases are TGTGCCAGCAGCGTAGCAGCAGGGTTGCAAGAGACCCAGTACTTC. Together with reference TRBV9 and TRBJ2-5, the CDR3 gives the full variable domain: DSGVTQTPKHLITATGQRVTLRCSPRSGDLSVYWYQQSLDQGLQFLIQYYNGEERAKGNILERFSAQQFPDLHSELNLSSLELGDSALYFCASSVAAGLQETQYFGPGTRLLVL.

The chain recombines TRBV29-1 with TRBJ2-7; 10 nucleotides match TRBD2. The CDR3 contains 16 residues. Germline-derived CDR1 and CDR2 are SQVTM and ANQGSEA. J was trimmed by 2 bases and V by 1 base; bases with no gene match: 8. In nucleotides, the CDR3 is TGCAGCGTTGAAGTATCTCAGCGGGAGGGGACCTACGAGCAGTACTTC. Its translation is CSVEVSQREGTYEQYF.

J is TRBJ2-1 and V is TRBV11-3, with D tentatively TRBD2 (5 bases). V dropped 5 bases and J dropped 6 bases, with 14 bases sitting between them. The length of the CDR3 is 14 residues. Germline CDR1 is SGHNT and CDR2 is YENEEA. CDR3 in DNA: TGTGCCAGCAGCCTACCCGGGATGCGCAATGAGCAGTTCTTC. This encodes CASSLPGMRNEQFF.

This sequence joins TRBV12-3 or TRBV12-4 and TRBJ2-3; D is unclear. V shed 5 bases and J shed 3 bases, with 6 bases lying between them. This CDR3 has 12 amino acids. CDR3 nucleotide sequence: TGTGCCAGCAGTGGGCGTACAGATACGCAGTATTTT. Residues: CASSGRTDTQYF.

This clone was seen only once. V and J are TRBV27 and TRBJ1-2, with a weak D call TRBD1 (5 bases). This CDR3 contains 12 residues. Trimming took 7 bases from V and 7 from J, leaving 13 bases between them. The germline CDR1 and CDR2 sequences are MNHEY and SMNVEV (reference sequence). The CDR3 DNA sequence: TGTGCCAGCACCCCACGACAGAGTGGCTACACCTTC. Translating it yields CASTPRQSGYTF.

V usage is TRBV5-1 and J usage is TRBJ1-1, with 10 bases aligning to TRBD1. V was pared by 4 bases and J by 5 bases, with 14 bases of the junction left unmatched. Germline CDR1 reads SGHRS; CDR2 reads YFSETQ. The CDR3 has 17 residues. The CDR3 here is CASSRYRDRGSGTEAFF. Written as DNA, the CDR3 is TGCGCCAGCAGCAGGTACCGGGACAGGGGATCGGGGACTGAAGCTTTCTTT.

The gene calls are TRBV6-5 and TRBJ2-7; TRBD2 matches 7 bases. Germline CDR1 reads MNHEY; CDR2 reads SVGAGI. Trimming at V came to 6 bases and at J to 0 bases, leaving 5 bases not matched to a gene. The CDR3 length is 14 residues. The DNA for the CDR3 is TGTGCCAGCAGCACCGGGACTATCTCCTACGAGCAGTACTTC. This sequence encodes CASSTGTISYEQYF.

The V call is TRBV1, the J call TRBJ2-7; the D call of TRBD2 is as the table states it, not checked on the DNA. TRBV1 is deemed a pseudogene. The CDR3 runs 16 residues. The chain's CDR3 is CTSSQRESSGSYEQYF. The DNA for the CDR3 is TGCACCAGCAGCCAACGGGAGTCTAGCGGAAGCTACGAGCAGTACTTC.

This sequence joins TRBV7-9 and TRBJ2-2; D is unclear. V was clipped by 5 bases and J by 3 bases, with 10 bases between them. Germline V gives CDR1 SEHNR, CDR2 FQNEAQ (reference sequence). CDR3 length equals 14 residues. The CDR3 region is CASSLLIDTGELFF. CDR3 nucleotide sequence: TGTGCCAGCAGCCTCCTTATAGACACCGGGGAGCTGTTTTTT.

This sequence joins TRBV29-1 and TRBJ1-3; D is ambiguous. CDR3 length: 13 amino acids. The V and J ends lost 6 bases and 2 bases respectively, with 11 bases between them. The germline gives CDR1 SQVTM, CDR2 ANQGSEA. The CDR3 is CSVATGAGNTIYF. The CDR3 coding sequence is TGCAGCGTCGCTACCGGGGCTGGAAACACCATATATTTT.

The gene calls are TRBV30 and TRBJ2-7; unclear D gene. The CDR3 is made up of 12 amino acids. The germline gives CDR1 GTSNPN, CDR2 SVGIG (reference sequence). V lost 0 bases, J lost 3 bases, and 6 bases lay in between. The CDR3, as DNA: TGTGCCTGGAGTGTAGCCCGCTACGAGCAGTACTTC. It yields the protein CAWSVARYEQYF.

DNA of the CDR3: TGTGCCAGCAGCGTAGGGAACAGCCTTTCTCAGCCCCAGCATTTT. It yields the protein CASSVGNSLSQPQHF. The rearrangement joins TRBV9 to TRBJ1-5; D is ambiguous. Trimming left V 0 bases short and J 6 bases short, with 13 bases between. The CDR3 covers 15 residues. Germline values: CDR1 SGDLS, CDR2 YYNGEE.

The V gene is TRBV25-1, the J gene TRBJ2-2, with D unresolved. CDR1 MGHDK and CDR2 SYGVNS come from the germline V gene. The ends were cut back, 3 bases at V and 0 bases at J, with 5 bases in the middle. The CDR3 length is 14 residues. The chain's CDR3 is CASSDLSNTGELFF. CDR3 DNA sequence: TGTGCCAGCAGTGACCTTTCGAACACCGGGGAGCTGTTTTTT.